A single sample gave rise to the 12 T cell receptor beta chains below, sequenced in a study of cytomegalovirus exposure and HLA in healthy donors. PCR primers comprised 60 Vbeta and 13 Jbeta primers. Profiled with immunoSEQ multiplex PCR; TCRdb holds only in-frame clones, not every one. The sample holds some 150,000 clones; about 80% are singletons and the top ten take about 7.1%. Specimen: PBMCs. These receptors were obtained from a woman aged 50 to 65 in good health and CMV-seropositive.

The chain uses TRBV29-1 and TRBJ1-2; 9 bases fit TRBD1. The V segment lost 2 bases and the J segment 2 bases; nucleotides outside the gene matches: 15. The CDR3 covers 18 residues. Germline lookup yields CDR1 SQVTM and CDR2 ANQGSEA. Here the CDR3 reads CSVEFIRTGAHLNYGYTF. The CDR3 nucleotides read TGCAGCGTTGAATTTATCCGGACAGGGGCCCACCTCAACTATGGCTACACCTTC.

V is TRBV6-5 and J is TRBJ1-1, with D perhaps matching TRBD1 (6 bases). CDR3 length equals 16 residues. Trimming cost V 2 bases and J 0 bases, with 13 bases left between them. Germline values: CDR1 MNHEY, CDR2 SVGAGI. CDR3 amino acids: CASSYTGTTLNTEAFF. The CDR3 bases are TGTGCCAGCAGTTACACAGGGACTACCTTGAACACTGAAGCTTTCTTT.

This chain connects TRBV7-9 to TRBJ1-1; perhaps TRBD1 as D (6 bases). The CDR3 length is 14 residues. V lost 1 base, J lost 2 bases, and 8 bases lay in between. Per the germline V gene, CDR1 is SEHNR and CDR2 is FQNEAQ (reference sequence). The DNA of the CDR3 is TGTGCCAGCAGCTTAGGACAGGCTAACACTGAAGCTTTCTTT. The encoded protein is CASSLGQANTEAFF. The full variable domain, rest sourced from reference TRBV7-9 and TRBJ1-1, is DTGVSQNPRHKITKRGQNVTFRCDPISEHNRLYWYRQTLGQGPEFLTYFQNEAQLEKSRLLSDRFSAERPKGSFSTLEIQRTEQGDSAMYLCASSLGQANTEAFFGQGTRLTVV.

The chain links TRBV19 to TRBJ2-2; 9 nucleotides line up with TRBD1. J gave up 3 bases and V 8 bases, and 4 bases lay outside the gene matches. The CDR3 contains 14 residues. CDR1 is LNHDA and CDR2 is SQIVND in the germline V gene (reference sequence). This chain's CDR3 is CASLDRGDTGELFF. The DNA for the CDR3 is TGTGCCAGTCTGGACAGGGGAGACACCGGGGAGCTGTTTTTT.

The chain couples TRBV28 to TRBJ2-7; perhaps TRBD1 as D (6 bases). CDR3 size: 13 residues. Trimming took off 6 bases at V and 1 base at J, with 10 bases between the two ends. In germline, CDR1 is MDHEN, CDR2 SYDVKM. The CDR3 sequence is CASRLQGSYEQYF. CDR3 DNA sequence: TGTGCCAGCAGGCTACAGGGTTCCTACGAGCAGTACTTC.

With respect to this clone: At one end the junction does not follow the germline gene, possibly because of a read error. This chain connects TRBV7-9 to TRBJ1-6, with 7 bases identical to TRBD1. CDR1 and CDR2 (germline): SEHNR, FQNEAQ (reference sequence). The CDR3 has 14 amino acids. The chain's CDR3 is CSSSHGTANSPLHF. The CDR3 DNA reads TGTTCCAGCAGTCATGGGACAGCCAATTCACCCCTCCACTTT.

This clone has a handful of counts. The genes are TRBV5-6 and TRBJ2-1, with 10 bases fitting TRBD2. This CDR3 contains 14 residues. V lost 2 bases to trimming and J lost 13 bases; unmatched junction nucleotides: 9. CDR1 and CDR2 from the germline V gene are SGHDT and YYEEEE. The DNA for the CDR3 is TGTGCCAGCAGCTTAACCCTAGCGGGGGCGGGACAGTTCTTC. This codes for CASSLTLAGAGQFF.

The gene calls are TRBV7-6 and TRBJ2-1; a possible D gene is TRBD2 (6 bases). The CDR3 covers 14 residues. V was clipped by 4 bases and J by 5 bases, with 12 bases between them. Germline CDR1 and CDR2: SGHVS and FNYEAQ. The CDR3 DNA reads as TGTGCCAGCAGCTCACCCGGGAGAGACAATGAGCAGTTCTTC. It yields the protein CASSSPGRDNEQFF. Using reference TRBV7-6 and TRBJ2-1 for the parts outside the CDR3, the full variable domain is GAGVSQSPRYKVTKRGQDVALRCDPISGHVSLYWYRQALGQGPEFLTYFNYEAQQDKSGLPNDRFSAERPEGSISTLTIQRTEQRDSAMYRCASSSPGRDNEQFFGPGTRLTVL.

V and J are TRBV6-1 and TRBJ2-5; D not resolved. Germline V gene lookup returns CDR1 MNHNS and CDR2 SASEGT. CDR3 length: 13 amino acids. The V gene lost 6 bases and the J gene lost 1 base, with 9 bases spanning the gap. CDR3 sequence (DNA): TGTGCCAGCAGGAGGCCGGGCCAAGAGACCCAGTACTTC. It encodes CASRRPGQETQYF.

CDR3 DNA sequence: TGTGCCAGCAGCCTCCCCGGGACAGGCTCCTACGAGCAGTACTTC. It specifies CASSLPGTGSYEQYF. The V call is TRBV7-9, the J call TRBJ2-7; TRBD1 matches at 8 bases. CDR3 length: 15 residues. Germline assignment: CDR1 SEHNR and CDR2 FQNEAQ (reference sequence). Trimming took 5 bases from V and 0 from J; bases not matched to a gene: 6.

CDR3 nucleotides: TGTGCCAGCAGCTTAGGGGACAGATACTACGAGCAGTACTTC. Its protein is CASSLGDRYYEQYF. The rearrangement joins TRBV7-2 to TRBJ2-7; 7 bases align to TRBD1. With 1 base clipped from V and 3 bases from J, the junction kept 3 bases outside the gene matches. The CDR3 spans 14 residues. Looked up from germline, CDR1 is SGHTA and CDR2 is FQGNSA.

This clone was seen once. This sequence joins TRBV10-3 and TRBJ2-1; TRBD2 matches 13 bases. Trimming took 0 bases from V and 8 from J; bases not matched to a gene: 10. The germline V gene encodes CDR1 ENHRY and CDR2 SYGVKD. The CDR3 is made up of 18 amino acids. CDR3 residues: CAISESLLAGGLIYEQFF. The CDR3 DNA is TGTGCCATCAGTGAGTCGTTACTAGCGGGGGGGTTGATCTATGAGCAGTTCTTC.